Presented here are 10 T cell receptor beta chains from one specimen sequenced in a study of blood T cells in healthy people across ages. Combining a sample-barcoded 5' primer with a J-beta primer mix, a second PCR ran for 7 to 11 cycles. TCRdb processed the 5' RACE reads anew with MiXCR; each CDR3 protein has one entry. The sample has 1.5 million to 2 million distinct CDR3 sequences; around 50% are singletons. The specimen was blood. The receptors shown here come from a woman in her thirties or forties in good health.

A few counts support this clonotype. The chain employs TRBV29-1 and TRBJ1-2; a possible D gene is TRBD1 (5 bases). The germline V and J ends were trimmed by 4 bases and 4 bases, with 13 bases remaining between them. The CDR3 has 13 residues. The germline gives CDR1 SQVTM, CDR2 ANQGSEA. CDR3 coding DNA: TGCAGCGTTGGAGCCGATAGGGGCTATGGCTACACCTTC. Its translation is CSVGADRGYGYTF.

The sample holds one count of this clonotype. The chain links TRBV12-3 or TRBV12-4 to TRBJ2-5, with a tentative D call TRBD2 (5 bases). Between the trimmed V and J ends, which lost 4 bases and 5 bases, there was a span of 14 bases. The CDR3 consists of 14 residues. The CDR3 sequence: CASSSTAEPETQYF. CDR3 sequence (DNA): TGTGCCAGCAGTTCTACAGCGGAGCCTGAGACCCAGTACTTC.

This clonotype was seen more than once but under ten times. The rearrangement links TRBV29-1 to TRBJ2-5; D is possibly TRBD1 (5 bases). The CDR3 sequence is 11 residues long. The germline V gene has CDR1 SQVTM and CDR2 ANQGSEA. V was pared by 7 bases and J by 6 bases, with 12 bases between. Here the CDR3 DNA reads TGCAGCGCCGGGCTGGGGCAGACCCAGTACTTC. Protein product: CSAGLGQTQYF.

The rearrangement links TRBV6-6 to TRBJ1-2, with 8 bases aligning to TRBD1. The junction had 3 bases not matched to a gene; V was cut back by 2 bases and J by 4 bases. CDR1 is MNHNY and CDR2 is SVGAGI in the germline V gene (reference sequence). CDR3 length equals 14 residues. The CDR3, as DNA: TGTGCCAGCAGTTACCTCGACAGGGGCTATGGCTACACCTTC. It specifies CASSYLDRGYGYTF.

In this sample, this clonotype turned up a few times. The chain couples TRBV7-2 to TRBJ2-4, with D perhaps TRBD1 (6 bases). V lost 2 bases and J 0 bases, leaving 17 bases between the germline ends. The CDR3 runs to 18 residues. CDR1 SGHTA and CDR2 FQGNSA come from the germline V gene. The CDR3 spells CASSLIHGGRGAKNIQYF. The CDR3 nucleotides are TGTGCCAGCAGCTTAATTCACGGAGGCAGGGGAGCCAAAAACATTCAGTACTTC.

This rearrangement joins TRBV6-6 to TRBJ2-7, with D possibly TRBD1 on 6 matching bases. The CDR3 covers 14 residues. V lost 2 bases, J lost 3 bases, and 11 bases lay in between. The germline gives CDR1 MNHNY, CDR2 SVGAGI (reference sequence). The CDR3 loop is CASSYVGGNYEQYF. In DNA form, the CDR3 reads TGTGCCAGCAGTTACGTAGGGGGAAACTACGAGCAGTACTTC.

In DNA form, the CDR3 reads TGTGCCAGCAGCTTAGGGACAGGGGTTCGGCGTTATGGCTACACCTTC. Protein sequence: CASSLGTGVRRYGYTF. The J gene is TRBJ1-2, the V gene TRBV7-9; 9 bases fit TRBD1. The CDR3 sequence is 16 residues long. With V trimmed by 1 base and J by 5 bases, 8 bases remained unmatched. Germline CDR1 and CDR2: SEHNR and FQNEAQ (reference sequence).

The chain joins TRBV6-2 or TRBV6-3 to TRBJ1-2; D is possibly TRBD1 (5 bases). The CDR3 has 16 amino acids. CDR1 is MNHEY and CDR2 is SVGEGT in the germline V gene. V was trimmed by 2 bases and J by 0 bases, leaving 13 bases between them. The chain's CDR3 is CASSYLGDGPNYGYTF. The CDR3, as DNA: TGTGCCAGCAGTTACCTTGGGGACGGACCTAACTATGGCTACACCTTC.

The V call is TRBV12-3 or TRBV12-4, the J call TRBJ1-6, with 9 bases that match TRBD1. After removal of 1 base from V and 9 bases from J, the junction contained 4 bases not matched to a gene. The CDR3 is 15 amino acids. CDR3 residues: CASSLGDRDSSPLHF. The DNA of the CDR3 is TGTGCCAGCAGTTTAGGGGACAGGGATAGTTCACCCCTCCACTTT.

With respect to this clonotype: One junction end disagrees with the germline gene, perhaps due to a read error. CDR3 sequence (DNA): TGCGCCAGCAACTTGGAAGGCGCCCGGGGCTCCTATAATTCACCCCTCCACTTT. Translating it yields CASNLEGARGSYNSPLHF. V and J are TRBV5-1 and TRBJ1-6; D gene ambiguous. This CDR3 is built from 18 residues. Germline V gives CDR1 SGHRS, CDR2 YFSETQ.